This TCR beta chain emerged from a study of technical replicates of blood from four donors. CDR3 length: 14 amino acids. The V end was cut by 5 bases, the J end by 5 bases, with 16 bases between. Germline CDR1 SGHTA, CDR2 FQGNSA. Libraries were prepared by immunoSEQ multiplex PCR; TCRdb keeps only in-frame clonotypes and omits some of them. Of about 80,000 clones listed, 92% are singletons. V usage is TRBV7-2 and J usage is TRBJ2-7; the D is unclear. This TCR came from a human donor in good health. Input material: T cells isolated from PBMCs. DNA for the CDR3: TGTGCCAGCAGCCGCGGTGGGTCCCTCAACGAGCAGTACTTC. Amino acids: CASSRGGSLNEQYF. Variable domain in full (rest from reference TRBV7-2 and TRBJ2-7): GAGVSQSPSNKVTEKGKDVELRCDPISGHTALYWYRQSLGQGLEFLIYFQGNSAPDKSGLPSDRFSAERTGGSVSTLTIQRTQQEDSAVYLCASSRGGSLNEQYFGPGTRLTVT.